These T cell receptor beta chains were read from a single sample in a study of cytomegalovirus exposure and HLA in healthy donors. Sequencing was performed with immunoSEQ multiplex PCR; in TCRdb, only in-frame clones are kept and a portion is missing. The sample gives about 120,000 clones, 17% of which show up once; approximately 2.6% is in the top ten. Material for sequencing was PBMCs. These receptors came from a female donor in good health and CMV-seropositive. Each CDR3 is given with its conserved first and last residue. The D gene is left open where the match is weak. Only part of the rows carry a size: once, few, many, or a class if the clone is expanded.

J gene	clone size	D gene	V gene	CDR3 DNA	CDR3 protein
TRBJ1-5	.	TRBD1	TRBV6-7	TGTGCCGGAGTAAACAGGGGTGGTAGCAATCAGCCCCAGCATTTT	CAGVNRGGSNQPQHF
TRBJ2-3	.	TRBD2	TRBV4-2	TGTGCCAGCAGCCAAGGAGGCGCGGGAGCTGGTCTGGCAACAGATACGCAGTATTTT	CASSQGGAGAGLATDTQYF
TRBJ2-3	few	.	TRBV25-1	TGTGCCAGCAGTGAAACTCTGACTTCGAGCACAGATACGCAGTATTTT	CASSETLTSSTDTQYF
TRBJ1-2	.	.	TRBV11-2	TGTGCCAGCAGCTCTCCGGGGGGAAAGACCTTC	CASSSPGGKTF
TRBJ1-3	.	.	TRBV14	TGTGCCCTCCAGTTTAGAAACACCATATATTTT	CALQFRNTIYF
TRBJ2-3	.	TRBD2	TRBV9	TGTGCCAGCAGCGTAGGGCAGGGAGGGTACACAGATACGCAGTATTTT	CASSVGQGGYTDTQYF
TRBJ2-7	few	TRBD1	TRBV4-3	TGCGCCAGCAGCTTAGGACAGGGGGCCACCTACGAGCAGTACTTC	CASSLGQGATYEQYF
TRBJ2-3	few	TRBD2	TRBV5-4	TGTGCCAGCAGCCTCCGGGACTACCCTCCCACAGATACGCAGTATTTT	CASSLRDYPPTDTQYF
TRBJ2-1	.	.	TRBV5-1	TGCGCCAGCAGCTTGAGCGTAAAGGGAGGAGTTTACAATGAGCAGTTCTTC	CASSLSVKGGVYNEQFF
TRBJ1-2	.	.	TRBV28	TGTGCCAGCAGTTTAGCCCAGTATGGCTACACCTTC	CASSLAQYGYTF
TRBJ2-5	.	.	TRBV5-6	TGTGCCAGCAGCTTGGGGGGACAACCGCAAGAGACCCAGTACTTC	CASSLGGQPQETQYF
TRBJ2-5	.	TRBD1	TRBV10-1	TGCGCCAGCAGCGGTCCCCGGACAGGGGGCATAGAGACCCAGTACTTC	CASSGPRTGGIETQYF
TRBJ2-3	few	.	TRBV28	TGTGCCAGCAGAGACCCACAGGGAGGGTCGCAGTATTTT	CASRDPQGGSQYF
TRBJ1-2	.	TRBD1	TRBV7-9	TGTGCCAGCAGCTCAAATCGACAGGGTGAAGGCTACACCTTC	CASSSNRQGEGYTF
TRBJ2-3	.	TRBD2	TRBV5-4	TGTGCCAGCAGGCCTACTAGCGCCAGCACAGATACGCAGTATTTT	CASRPTSASTDTQYF
TRBJ2-7	few	TRBD1	TRBV28	TGTGCCAGCAGTTTGTCGGACAGGTGGAACGAGCAGTACTTC	CASSLSDRWNEQYF
TRBJ2-7	few	TRBD1	TRBV28	TGTGCCAGCAGTTTTTCCGGGACAGGGGGCCACGAGCAGTACTTC	CASSFSGTGGHEQYF
TRBJ1-5	.	TRBD1	TRBV7-2	TGTGCCAGCAGCAGACAGGGGGATAGCAATCAGCCCCAGCATTTT	CASSRQGDSNQPQHF
TRBJ2-7	few	TRBD2	TRBV10-2	TGCGCCAGCAGTTATAGCGGGGGGACCTACGAGCAGTACTTC	CASSYSGGTYEQYF
TRBJ1-4	.	.	TRBV7-9	TGTGCCAGCAGCCCCGGGTCCGCAACTAATGAAAAACTGTTTTTT	CASSPGSATNEKLFF
TRBJ2-5	few	TRBD1	TRBV5-4	TGTGCCAGCAGCGCCGGGACAGGGGGCAATCGGGAGACCCAGTACTTC	CASSAGTGGNRETQYF
TRBJ1-2	.	TRBD1	TRBV19	TGTGCCAGTAGCAGGACAGGGGGCGACTATGGCTACACCTTC	CASSRTGGDYGYTF
TRBJ1-1	few	.	TRBV10-3	TGTGCCATCAGGATCCGAGAGGGTATGAACACTGAAGCTTTCTTT	CAIRIREGMNTEAFF
TRBJ1-1	few	TRBD1	TRBV5-1	TGCGCCAGCAGCCCACGGACAGGGAGTGACACTGAAGCTTTCTTT	CASSPRTGSDTEAFF
TRBJ1-4	medium-sized	TRBD1	TRBV6-1	TGTGCCAGCAGAGTGAATAGGGTGACAGGGGAGGAACTGTTTTTT	CASRVNRVTGEELFF
TRBJ2-7	few	TRBD2	TRBV7-8	TGTGCCAGCAGCTTCGGACTAGCGGGCGCCTACGAGCAGTACTTC	CASSFGLAGAYEQYF
TRBJ2-2	few	.	TRBV29-1	TGCAGCGCAGAAGGGGGGGCCGGGGAGCTGTTTTTT	CSAEGGAGELFF
TRBJ1-2	few	.	TRBV19	TGTGCCAGTAGTATTGGGGCAGCAGTTAACTATGGCTACACCTTC	CASSIGAAVNYGYTF
TRBJ2-5	.	TRBD1	TRBV5-1	TGCGCCAGCAGCTACCGGGACAGGGAACAAGAGACCCAGTACTTC	CASSYRDREQETQYF
TRBJ2-1	few	TRBD1	TRBV9	TGTGCCAGCACCCCCGGGACAGGGGCCTACAATGAGCAGTTCTTC	CASTPGTGAYNEQFF
TRBJ1-5	.	.	TRBV28	TGTGCCAGCAGTTTCCGGATATTTAGACAGTACCAGCATTTT	CASSFRIFRQYQHF
TRBJ1-1	.	.	TRBV5-1	TGCGCCAGCAGCTTAAGACAGCAGACAACTGAAGCTTTCTTT	CASSLRQQTTEAFF
TRBJ2-7	.	.	TRBV28	TGTGCCAGCAGTTTAACAAACTCCTACGAGCAGTACTTC	CASSLTNSYEQYF
TRBJ2-1	.	TRBD2	TRBV5-1	TGCGCCAGTTCGAAAGCGGGGGGGTCCTACAATGAGCAGTTCTTC	CASSKAGGSYNEQFF
TRBJ2-2	few	.	TRBV30	TGTGCCTGGAGTTCGGACGGGGGACCCGGGGAGCTGTTTTTT	CAWSSDGGPGELFF
TRBJ2-7	.	.	TRBV6-1	TGTGCCAGCAGTGAGTGGGGGCTTTCCTACGAGCAGTACTTC	CASSEWGLSYEQYF
TRBJ2-1	few	.	TRBV28	TGTGCCAGCAGTACATCCACATACAATGAGCAGTTCTTC	CASSTSTYNEQFF
TRBJ2-7	.	TRBD2	TRBV7-2	TGTGCCAGCAGCTTCAGCGGGGAGTCCTACGAGCAGTACTTC	CASSFSGESYEQYF
TRBJ1-6	.	.	TRBV7-2	TGTGCCAGCAGACTCGACTCCTATAATTCACCCCTCCACTTT	CASRLDSYNSPLHF
TRBJ1-5	.	TRBD1	TRBV7-6	TGTGCCAGCAGCCCGGGGACAGCGAGCAATCAGCCCCAGCATTTT	CASSPGTASNQPQHF
TRBJ1-1	.	.	TRBV28	TGTGCCAGCAGGCGAGGGACTGTCATGAACACTGAAGCTTTCTTT	CASRRGTVMNTEAFF
TRBJ1-6	few	.	TRBV4-3	TGCGCCAGCAGCCCTCTTAACAGGCTACCCCTCCACTTT	CASSPLNRLPLHF
TRBJ2-7	.	TRBD2	TRBV4-1	TGCGCCAGCAGCCAAGATCTAGAGACTAGCGTTTACGAGCAGTACTTC	CASSQDLETSVYEQYF
TRBJ2-6	.	.	TRBV25-1	TGTGCCAGCAGTGATACCAGCTCTGGGGCCAACGTCCTGACTTTC	CASSDTSSGANVLTF
TRBJ1-5	few	TRBD1	TRBV18	TGTGCCAGCTCACCGATGGGACAGGGGCAAGGCAATCAGCCCCAGCATTTT	CASSPMGQGQGNQPQHF
TRBJ2-7	few	.	TRBV5-6	TGTGCCAGCAGCTTGGGACTAGTCAACTCCTACGAGCAGTACTTC	CASSLGLVNSYEQYF
TRBJ2-7	.	.	TRBV5-1	TGCGCCAGCAGCTTGGGTCAGGGTGGCTACGAGCAGTACTTC	CASSLGQGGYEQYF
TRBJ2-3	.	.	TRBV10-3	TGTGCCATCAGTGGACTAGGAGGGCTGGAGGATACGCAGTATTTT	CAISGLGGLEDTQYF
TRBJ1-4	few	.	TRBV5-6	TGTGCCAGCAGCTTAATGGGGAGTGAAAAACTGTTTTTT	CASSLMGSEKLFF
TRBJ2-5	few	.	TRBV6-5	TGTGCCAGCAGTTACACAGGGAGTCTGGAGACCCAGTACTTC	CASSYTGSLETQYF
TRBJ1-1	.	TRBD1	TRBV6-6	TGTGCCAGCAGTCACCAACAGGGGCTTTCTCTCTTT	CASSHQQGLSLF
TRBJ1-1	few	.	TRBV6-5	TGTGCCAGCAGTTACTGGGGGGAGACTGAAGCTTTCTTT	CASSYWGETEAFF
TRBJ2-3	few	TRBD2	TRBV2	TGTGCCAGCAGTGATTTACTAGCGGAGCAGTATTTT	CASSDLLAEQYF
TRBJ1-1	few	TRBD1	TRBV5-4	TGTGCCAGCAGCGTGGGACAGGGGAACACTGAAGCTTTCTTT	CASSVGQGNTEAFF